The 24 T cell receptor beta chains presented below share a single source sample, sequenced in a study of CD8 T cells in ankylosing spondylitis. TCRdb reprocessed the 5' RACE reads with MiXCR, giving one entry per CDR3 protein. The data contain some 130,000 distinct CDR3 sequences, around 9.3% of them singletons. Sample: blood, either unsorted or a sorted T cell fraction (not recorded which). These receptors all come from a male donor with ankylosing spondylitis or in good health (not recorded which).

In this sample, this clonotype turned up many times. The genes are TRBV28 and TRBJ2-2; the D gene is possibly TRBD1 (6 bases). The CDR3 sequence is 16 residues long. V was cut by 5 bases and J by 0 bases, with 13 bases left in between. CDR1 MDHEN and CDR2 SYDVKM come from the germline V gene. The DNA of the CDR3 is TGTGCCAGCAGTCCCTACGGGACATCGAACACCGGGGAGCTGTTTTTT. Protein product: CASSPYGTSNTGELFF.

In this sample, this clonotype turned up many times. CDR3 amino acids: CSVETGSTDTQYF. In DNA, the CDR3 is TGCAGCGTAGAGACAGGTTCCACAGATACGCAGTATTTT. The chain recombines TRBV29-1 with TRBJ2-3, with D perhaps matching TRBD1 (6 bases). With 6 bases removed from V and 2 bases from J, the gap between germline ends came to 12 bases. This CDR3 spans 13 amino acids. Germline loops: CDR1 SQVTM, CDR2 ANQGSEA.

Ten or more counts support this clonotype. The genes are TRBV27 and TRBJ1-1; TRBD1 agrees at 8 bases. Germline assignment: CDR1 MNHEY and CDR2 SMNVEV (reference sequence). The CDR3 runs 14 residues. V shed 9 bases, J shed 0 bases, and the junction held 6 bases outside the gene matches. This CDR3 reads CASGQGGMNTEAFF. CDR3 DNA: TGTGCCAGTGGACAGGGCGGGATGAACACTGAAGCTTTCTTT.

This clonotype was picked up one time. This may be a read error: a much more frequent sequence differs by one nucleotide. The chain recombines TRBV5-1 with TRBJ2-7; maybe TRBD1 (6 bases). In germline, CDR1 is SGHRS, CDR2 YFSETQ. V gave up 4 bases and J gave up 2 bases, with 13 bases separating them. CDR3 length: 14 residues. CDR3 loop: CASSEGDTPYEQYF. The CDR3 coding sequence is TGCGCCAGCAGCGAGGGGGACACTCCCTACGAGCAGTACTTC.

This clonotype has a count of ten or more. This chain uses TRBV27 with TRBJ2-1; D is ambiguous. V lost 5 bases, J lost 0 bases, and 14 bases lay in between. Looked up from germline, CDR1 is MNHEY and CDR2 is SMNVEV (reference sequence). The CDR3 length is 16 residues. This chain's CDR3 is CASSVLFQSSYNEQFF. CDR3 DNA: TGTGCCAGCAGTGTTCTATTTCAGAGCTCCTACAATGAGCAGTTCTTC.

This clonotype occurred many times. The chain has TRBV2 and TRBJ2-1; TRBD2 matches at 11 bases. The V gene's germline CDR1 is SNHLY and CDR2 FYNNEI. The CDR3 is made up of 15 amino acids. The V gene end was trimmed by 6 bases and the J gene end by 3 bases; junction bases not matched to a gene: 4. CDR3 residues: CASRELAGVYNEQFF. Written as DNA, the CDR3 is TGTGCCAGCAGGGAACTAGCGGGAGTCTACAATGAGCAGTTCTTC.

This clonotype was observed many times. This chain connects TRBV28 to TRBJ1-1; perhaps TRBD1 as D (5 bases). Trimming stripped 5 bases from V and 2 bases from J, with 21 bases between. CDR3 size: 17 residues. Germline CDR1 and CDR2: MDHEN and SYDVKM. CDR3: CASSTIQASLGNTEAFF. CDR3 in DNA: TGTGCCAGCAGTACGATACAGGCCAGCTTAGGAAACACTGAAGCTTTCTTT.

This clonotype appeared a few times. The chain uses TRBV16 and TRBJ1-6, with 8 nucleotides matching TRBD1. This CDR3 is built from 15 residues. Per the germline V gene, CDR1 is KGHSY and CDR2 is FQNENV. Germline trimming cut 4 bases from V and 7 bases from J; bases unmatched to any gene: 6. CDR3 amino acids: CASSLRQGTNSPLHF. The CDR3 region has the DNA TGTGCCAGCAGCCTCCGACAGGGGACGAATTCACCCCTCCACTTT.

This clonotype was seen at least ten times. CDR3 residues: CASSPLAGVDYEQYF. The DNA for the CDR3 is TGTGCCAGCAGCCCGTTAGCGGGAGTAGACTACGAGCAGTACTTC. This chain connects TRBV7-2 to TRBJ2-7, with TRBD2 matching over 9 bases. Germline CDR1 is SGHTA and CDR2 is FQGNSA. The CDR3 spans 15 residues. V shed 5 bases and J 3 bases; nucleotides not matched to a gene: 8.

This chain connects TRBV18 to TRBJ1-3, with D hard to call. The CDR3 sequence is 14 residues long. From germline, CDR1 is KGHSH and CDR2 LQKENI. With 1 base removed from V and 0 bases from J, the gap between germline ends came to 4 bases. The CDR3: CASSPQDSGNTIYF. The CDR3, as DNA: TGTGCCAGCTCACCACAAGACTCTGGAAACACCATATATTTT. The whole variable domain, remainder taken from reference TRBV18 and TRBJ1-3, is NAGVMQNPRHLVRRRGQEARLRCSPMKGHSHVYWYRQLPEEGLKFMVYLQKENIIDESGMPKERFSAEFPKEGPSILRIQQVVRGDSAAYFCASSPQDSGNTIYFGEGSWLTVV.

This clonotype was picked up many times. This sequence joins TRBV7-2 and TRBJ2-7, with 8 bases lining up with TRBD2. V shed 1 base and J 3 bases; nucleotides not matched to a gene: 8. The germline V gene encodes CDR1 SGHTA and CDR2 FQGNSA. CDR3 length equals 16 residues. The CDR3 protein is CASSLGSVGTSYEQYF. The CDR3 DNA sequence: TGTGCCAGCAGCTTAGGTTCGGTCGGGACTAGCTACGAGCAGTACTTC.

This clonotype was counted many times. This chain uses TRBV7-2 with TRBJ2-5, with 7 bases that match TRBD2. Germline CDR1 SGHTA, CDR2 FQGNSA. The CDR3 is made up of 15 amino acids. The J segment lost 0 bases and the V segment lost 5 bases, leaving 6 bases of the junction unmatched. CDR3 in amino acids: CASSQLAYNQETQYF. The CDR3 DNA follows: TGTGCCAGCAGCCAACTAGCGTACAACCAAGAGACCCAGTACTTC.

Many counts were recorded for this clonotype. In DNA form, the CDR3 reads TGTGCCAGCACAGCGGGAGGTGATGTAGATACGCAGTATTTT. Amino acid sequence: CASTAGGDVDTQYF. V usage is TRBV6-2 or TRBV6-3 and J usage is TRBJ2-3; TRBD2 aligns across 9 bases. Germline V CDR1 and CDR2: MNHEY, SVGEGT. J gave up 5 bases and V 7 bases, and 7 bases lay outside the gene matches. This CDR3 has 14 residues.

This clonotype was counted at least ten times. The chain is built from TRBV7-2 and TRBJ2-1; 9 bases match TRBD2. V dropped 2 bases and J dropped 5; count of bases not matched to a gene: 7. CDR1 is SGHTA and CDR2 is FQGNSA in the germline V gene. CDR3 length: 16 residues. The CDR3 DNA sequence: TGTGCCAGCAGCTTACAGAGCGGGAGGACTGACAATGAGCAGTTCTTC. Its translation: CASSLQSGRTDNEQFF. Supplemented by reference TRBV7-2 and TRBJ2-1, the full variable domain reads GAGVSQSPSNKVTEKGKDVELRCDPISGHTALYWYRQSLGQGLEFLIYFQGNSAPDKSGLPSDRFSAERTGGSVSTLTIQRTQQEDSAVYLCASSLQSGRTDNEQFFGPGTRLTVL.

This rearrangement joins TRBV20-1 to TRBJ2-6; D gene uncertain. V gave up 4 bases and J gave up 4 bases, with 2 bases separating them. The CDR3 spans 11 residues. Germline loops: CDR1 DFQATT, CDR2 SNEGSKA (reference sequence). The CDR3: CSAKGANVLTF. The CDR3 DNA reads as TGCAGTGCTAAAGGGGCCAACGTCCTGACTTTC.

This clonotype was counted many times. The CDR3 DNA follows: TGTGCCAGCAGCTTATTTGGGAGTACAGTCATCGAGCAGTACTTC. Its translation is CASSLFGSTVIEQYF. This chain links TRBV7-9 with TRBJ2-7; D possibly corresponds to TRBD2 (5 bases). CDR3 length: 15 amino acids. In germline, CDR1 is SEHNR, CDR2 FQNEAQ (reference sequence). V lost 2 bases to trimming and J lost 6 bases, with 17 bases between them.

There are many counts of this clonotype. The CDR3 spells CASSQDLVSVVGREQYF. CDR3 bases: TGCGCCAGCAGCCAAGATCTCGTGAGTGTCGTTGGGAGGGAGCAGTACTTC. This sequence joins TRBV4-3 and TRBJ2-7; possible D gene TRBD2, 6 bases. Germline V gene lookup returns CDR1 LGHNA and CDR2 YSLEER. The V end lost 0 bases, the J end lost 7 bases, and 22 bases lay between the germline ends. The CDR3 loop spans 17 amino acids.

The genes are TRBV12-3 or TRBV12-4 and TRBJ2-5; possible D gene TRBD1, 6 bases. V dropped 7 bases and J dropped 7 bases, with 16 bases sitting between them. The CDR3 extends over 13 amino acids. CDR3 coding DNA: TGTGCCAGCACCATCCCTCCAGGGGTGACCCAGTACTTC. Protein product: CASTIPPGVTQYF.

This clonotype was detected a few times. The chain uses TRBV20-1 and TRBJ2-5; 12 nucleotides agree with TRBD1. Germline V lookup: CDR1 DFQATT, CDR2 SNEGSKA (reference sequence). With V trimmed by 8 bases and J by 4 bases, 5 bases remained unmatched. The CDR3 has 13 amino acids. CDR3 coding DNA: TGCAGTTCGGGACAGGGGGCACGAGAGACCCAGTACTTC. Protein: CSSGQGARETQYF.

This clonotype came up many times. V usage is TRBV12-3 or TRBV12-4 and J usage is TRBJ1-1; maybe TRBD1 (5 bases). This CDR3 region has 14 residues. V shed 2 bases and J shed 5 bases, with 12 bases lying between them. The chain's CDR3 is CASSLPRDGTEAFF. The CDR3 bases are TGTGCCAGCAGTTTACCCAGGGACGGTACTGAAGCTTTCTTT.

This clonotype was counted at least ten times. The chain uses TRBV20-1 and TRBJ2-3, with 9 bases identical to TRBD2. CDR3 length: 14 amino acids. V lost 6 bases to trimming and J lost 4 bases; unmatched junction nucleotides: 8. Germline V lookup: CDR1 DFQATT, CDR2 SNEGSKA (reference sequence). CDR3 in DNA: TGCAGTGCCGCAGCGGGAGGATCTTCAGATACGCAGTATTTT. Translation gives CSAAAGGSSDTQYF.

This clonotype has only a few counts. The CDR3 sequence is CASSQVVPGELFF. The CDR3 nucleotides are TGTGCCAGCAGCCAAGTGGTACCCGGGGAGCTGTTTTTT. The chain is built from TRBV14 and TRBJ2-2; no clear D. The CDR3 sequence is 13 residues long. Germline V lookup: CDR1 SGHDN, CDR2 FVKESK. The V and J ends lost 1 base and 6 bases respectively, with 6 bases between them.

This clonotype appeared many times. The V gene is TRBV20-1, the J gene TRBJ2-1, with D perhaps TRBD1 or TRBD2 (6 bases each). This CDR3 contains 14 residues. CDR1 DFQATT and CDR2 SNEGSKA come from the germline V gene (reference sequence). V lost 7 bases and J 2 bases, leaving 15 bases between the germline ends. The CDR3 coding sequence is TGCAGTGAGGTAGGGGGGCTCACCTACAATGAGCAGTTCTTC. Protein product: CSEVGGLTYNEQFF.

V gene TRBV5-6 combines with J gene TRBJ2-7; 10 bases map to TRBD2. Per germline, CDR1 SGHDT and CDR2 YYEEEE. J was trimmed by 3 bases and V by 2 bases; bases with no gene match: 8. This CDR3 region has 16 residues. CDR3 bases: TGTGCCAGCAGCTTTTGGTCTAGCGGGAGACTCTACGAGCAGTACTTC. Translating gives CASSFWSSGRLYEQYF.